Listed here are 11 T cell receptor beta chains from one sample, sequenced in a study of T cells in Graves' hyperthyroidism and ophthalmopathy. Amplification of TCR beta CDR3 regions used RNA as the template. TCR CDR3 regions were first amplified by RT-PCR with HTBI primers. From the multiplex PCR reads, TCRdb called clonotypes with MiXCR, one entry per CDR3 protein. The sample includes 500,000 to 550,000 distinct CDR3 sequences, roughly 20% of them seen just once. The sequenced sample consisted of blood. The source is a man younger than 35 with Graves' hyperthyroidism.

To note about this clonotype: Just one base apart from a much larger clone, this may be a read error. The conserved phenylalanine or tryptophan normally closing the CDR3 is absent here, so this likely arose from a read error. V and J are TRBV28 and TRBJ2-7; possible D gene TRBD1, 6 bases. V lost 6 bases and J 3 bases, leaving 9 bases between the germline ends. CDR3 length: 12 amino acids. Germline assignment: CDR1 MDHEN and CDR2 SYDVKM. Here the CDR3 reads CASRKTGYEQYL. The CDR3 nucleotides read TGTGCCAGCAGGAAGACAGGCTACGAGCAGTACTTG.

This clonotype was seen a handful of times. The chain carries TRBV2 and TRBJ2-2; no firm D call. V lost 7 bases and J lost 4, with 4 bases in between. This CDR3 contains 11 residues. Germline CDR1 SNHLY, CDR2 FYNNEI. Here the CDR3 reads CASMVTGELFF. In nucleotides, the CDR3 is TGTGCCAGCATGGTCACCGGGGAGCTGTTTTTT.

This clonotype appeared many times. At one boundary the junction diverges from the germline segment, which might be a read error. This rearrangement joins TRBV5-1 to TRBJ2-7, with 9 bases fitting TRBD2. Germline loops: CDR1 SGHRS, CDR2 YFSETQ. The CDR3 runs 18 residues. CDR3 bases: TGCGCCAGCAGACATGGACTAGCGAATCTAAGGGGGTCCTTCGAGCAGTACTTC. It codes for CASRHGLANLRGSFEQYF.

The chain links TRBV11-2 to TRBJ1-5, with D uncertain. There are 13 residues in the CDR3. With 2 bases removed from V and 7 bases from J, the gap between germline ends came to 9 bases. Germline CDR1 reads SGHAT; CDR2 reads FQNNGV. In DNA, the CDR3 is TGTGCCAGCAGCTTAAGTAGGACCCAGCCCCAGCATTTT. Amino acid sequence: CASSLSRTQPQHF.

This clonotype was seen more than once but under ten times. The CDR3 coding sequence is TGTGCTAGTGGGTCCAGTTACACCGGGGAGCTGTTTTTT. This translates into CASGSSYTGELFF. The chain recombines TRBV12-5 with TRBJ2-2; D is unresolved. CDR1 and CDR2 from the germline V gene are LGHNT and FRNRAP. The CDR3 loop spans 13 amino acids. The V end lost 6 bases, the J end lost 3 bases, and 8 bases lay between the germline ends.

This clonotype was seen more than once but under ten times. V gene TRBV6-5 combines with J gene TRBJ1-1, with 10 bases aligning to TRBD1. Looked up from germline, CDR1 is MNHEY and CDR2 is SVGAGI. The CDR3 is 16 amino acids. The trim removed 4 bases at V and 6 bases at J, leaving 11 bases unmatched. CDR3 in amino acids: CASSFRQGAGVPEAFF. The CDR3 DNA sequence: TGTGCCAGCAGTTTTAGACAGGGGGCGGGAGTCCCTGAAGCTTTCTTT.

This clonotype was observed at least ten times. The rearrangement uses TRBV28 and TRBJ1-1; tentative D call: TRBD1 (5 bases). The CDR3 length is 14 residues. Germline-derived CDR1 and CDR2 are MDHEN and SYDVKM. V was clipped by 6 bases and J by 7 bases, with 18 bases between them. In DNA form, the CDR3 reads TGTGCCAGCAGCTTACGGACAACTTTATTTGAAGCTTTCTTT. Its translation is CASSLRTTLFEAFF.

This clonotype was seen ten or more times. The CDR3 coding sequence is TGTGCCAGCAGTCCGACAGGGGGCCCGGAGACCCAGTACTTC. It translates to CASSPTGGPETQYF. The chain is built from TRBV28 and TRBJ2-5, with 10 positions matching TRBD1. The trim removed 5 bases at V and 5 bases at J, leaving 5 bases unmatched. This CDR3 has 14 amino acids. Germline assignment: CDR1 MDHEN and CDR2 SYDVKM.

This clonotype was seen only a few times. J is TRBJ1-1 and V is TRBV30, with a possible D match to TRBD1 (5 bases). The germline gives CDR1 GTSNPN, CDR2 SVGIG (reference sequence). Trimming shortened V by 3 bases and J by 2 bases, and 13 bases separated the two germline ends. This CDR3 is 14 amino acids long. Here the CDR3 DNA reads TGTGCCTGGAGCTGGGGGGATTCAAACACTGAAGCTTTCTTT. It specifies CAWSWGDSNTEAFF.

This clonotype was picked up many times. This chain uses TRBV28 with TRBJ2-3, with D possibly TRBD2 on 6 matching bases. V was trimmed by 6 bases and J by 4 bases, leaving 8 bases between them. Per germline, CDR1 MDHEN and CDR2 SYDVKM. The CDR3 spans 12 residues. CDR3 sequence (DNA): TGTGCCAGCAGGGGGGGTGCAGATACGCAGTATTTT. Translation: CASRGGADTQYF.

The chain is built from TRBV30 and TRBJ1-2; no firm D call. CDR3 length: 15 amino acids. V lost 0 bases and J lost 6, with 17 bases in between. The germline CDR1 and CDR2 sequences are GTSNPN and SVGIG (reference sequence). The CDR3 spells CAWSVPHGVTDGYTF. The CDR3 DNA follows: TGTGCCTGGAGTGTACCCCATGGGGTAACAGATGGCTACACCTTC.